This passage covers 26 T cell receptor beta chains from one sample sequenced in a study of CD4+ T cells in melanoma. This table comes from immunoSEQ multiplex PCR, and its TCRdb copy is limited to in-frame clones, with some not included. The sample shows some 120,000 clones, 80% to 95% of them seen only once. Sequenced material: peripheral blood. Source of these receptors: a human donor with melanoma.

Here the CDR3 DNA reads TGCGCCAGCAGGACCACAGGGGGCCCGACCGGGGAGCTGTTTTTT. Amino acids: CASRTTGGPTGELFF. The chain combines TRBV5-1 with TRBJ2-2; 9 positions match TRBD1. The CDR3 sequence is 15 residues long. The germline V gene encodes CDR1 SGHRS and CDR2 YFSETQ. V lost 5 bases to trimming and J lost 5 bases; unmatched junction nucleotides: 7.

V usage is TRBV19 and J usage is TRBJ1-2, with a possible D match to TRBD1 (6 bases). Germline lookup yields CDR1 LNHDA and CDR2 SQIVND (reference sequence). The ends were cut back, 6 bases at V and 1 base at J, with 9 bases in the middle. The CDR3 consists of 13 residues. CDR3 in DNA: TGTGCCAGTAGCGGGGGGCGTAACTATGGCTACACCTTC. This translates into CASSGGRNYGYTF.

The genes are TRBV6-6 and TRBJ1-2; D unclear. Per the germline V gene, CDR1 is MNHNY and CDR2 is SVGAGI (reference sequence). This CDR3 is built from 13 residues. The V gene lost 3 bases and the J gene lost 4 bases, with 9 bases spanning the gap. CDR3 sequence (DNA): TGTGCCAGCAGTTATCTGGTGGGCTATGGCTACACCTTC. It specifies CASSYLVGYGYTF.

This clone has just one count. This sequence joins TRBV5-1 and TRBJ1-6, with D perhaps matching TRBD1 (6 bases). The CDR3 has 16 residues. The V end lost 3 bases, the J end lost 0 bases, and 10 bases lay between the germline ends. CDR1 SGHRS and CDR2 YFSETQ come from the germline V gene. The DNA of the CDR3 is TGCGCCAGCAGCTCCCTGGACAGCTCCTATAATTCACCCCTCCACTTT. Protein product: CASSSLDSSYNSPLHF.

The genes are TRBV18 and TRBJ2-1; D perhaps matches TRBD2 (6 bases). The CDR3 totals 13 residues. The V end was cut by 5 bases, the J end by 7 bases, with 12 bases between. CDR1 and CDR2 (germline): KGHSH, LQKENI. CDR3 residues: CASSYSGRNEQFF. CDR3 in DNA: TGTGCCAGCTCATATTCCGGGAGAAATGAGCAGTTCTTC.

The chain carries TRBV7-6 and TRBJ2-1, with 9 bases fitting TRBD1. Germline CDR1 and CDR2: SGHVS and FNYEAQ. With V trimmed by 3 bases and J by 4 bases, 4 bases remained unmatched. The CDR3 totals 15 residues. The CDR3 loop is CASSLGQGPYNEQFF. In DNA, the CDR3 is TGTGCCAGCAGCTTGGGACAGGGCCCATACAATGAGCAGTTCTTC. The full variable domain, in which reference TRBV7-6 and TRBJ2-1 provide the parts outside the CDR3, is GAGVSQSPRYKVTKRGQDVALRCDPISGHVSLYWYRQALGQGPEFLTYFNYEAQQDKSGLPNDRFSAERPEGSISTLTIQRTEQRDSAMYRCASSLGQGPYNEQFFGPGTRLTVL.

The chain couples TRBV7-2 to TRBJ2-5, with 9 bases that match TRBD1. The V segment lost 3 bases and the J segment 0 bases; nucleotides outside the gene matches: 2. CDR3 length: 15 amino acids. Germline V CDR1 and CDR2: SGHTA, FQGNSA. The CDR3 DNA reads TGTGCCAGCAGCTTTAACAGGGGGCACCAAGAGACCCAGTACTTC. Residues: CASSFNRGHQETQYF.

The V gene is TRBV12-5, the J gene TRBJ2-3; 12 nucleotides match TRBD1. J lost 6 bases, V lost 6 bases, and 7 bases had no gene match. The length of the CDR3 is 15 residues. Germline CDR1 and CDR2: LGHNT and FRNRAP. The CDR3 coding sequence is TGTGCTAGTGGAGAGGGACAGGGGGCTCGGGATACGCAGTATTTT. Protein: CASGEGQGARDTQYF.

CDR3 coding DNA: TGTGCCATCAGTGAACCGATAACAGGGACCTCCTACGAGCAGTACTTC. This sequence encodes CAISEPITGTSYEQYF. This chain links TRBV10-3 with TRBJ2-7; weak D call: TRBD1 (6 bases). Trimming left V 3 bases short and J 0 bases short, with 15 bases between. Per germline, CDR1 ENHRY and CDR2 SYGVKD. The CDR3 covers 16 residues.

CDR3 loop: CASSLPGDYSNQPQHF. In nucleotides, the CDR3 is TGTGCCAGCAGCCTCCCGGGGGATTATAGCAATCAGCCCCAGCATTTT. The chain links TRBV7-2 to TRBJ1-5, with D possibly being TRBD1 (5 bases). This CDR3 has 16 amino acids. Germline V gives CDR1 SGHTA, CDR2 FQGNSA. V lost 5 bases and J lost 0, with 14 bases in between.

The genes are TRBV6-5 and TRBJ2-7; 14 bases are a match to TRBD2. This CDR3 is 15 amino acids long. V lost 4 bases to trimming and J lost 5 bases; unmatched junction nucleotides: 4. The germline CDR1 and CDR2 sequences are MNHEY and SVGAGI. Here the CDR3 DNA reads TGTGCCAGCAGTTCTCGACTAGCGGGAGGGCACGAGCAGTACTTC. The encoded protein is CASSSRLAGGHEQYF.

There are a few counts of this clone. The chain joins TRBV6-1 to TRBJ1-2; D is possibly TRBD1 (5 bases). CDR1 and CDR2 from the germline V gene are MNHNS and SASEGT. The CDR3 has 12 amino acids. The V gene lost 5 bases and the J gene lost 6 bases, with 10 bases spanning the gap. CDR3: CASSRGNNGYTF. The CDR3, as DNA: TGTGCCAGCAGTAGGGGAAATAATGGCTACACCTTC.

The V and J genes are TRBV5-4 and TRBJ2-4; D is unresolved. CDR3 length equals 12 residues. Germline V gene data show CDR1 as SGHNT and CDR2 as YYREEE (reference sequence). V gave up 2 bases and J gave up 5 bases, with 5 bases separating them. The CDR3 region is CASSFRENIQYF. Here the CDR3 DNA reads TGTGCCAGCAGCTTTAGGGAAAACATTCAGTACTTC.

This clone was seen only once. V usage is TRBV6-6 and J usage is TRBJ2-7; D uncertain. The CDR3 has 12 residues. Germline loops: CDR1 MNHNY, CDR2 SVGAGI (reference sequence). V lost 6 bases and J 0 bases, leaving 6 bases between the germline ends. CDR3 sequence (DNA): TGTGCCAGCAGGCAGAGCTCCTACGAGCAGTACTTC. Translating gives CASRQSSYEQYF.

The CDR3 reads CASSQVGLINEKLFF. CDR3 sequence (DNA): TGCGCCAGCAGCCAAGTAGGACTGATAAATGAAAAACTGTTTTTT. The gene calls are TRBV4-3 and TRBJ1-4, with no clear D. The CDR3 runs 15 residues. Trimming pared 1 base from V and 5 bases from J, leaving 11 bases between. Germline V gives CDR1 LGHNA, CDR2 YSLEER.

This chain links TRBV28 with TRBJ2-7, with 9 nucleotides matching TRBD1. The germline CDR1 and CDR2 sequences are MDHEN and SYDVKM. V lost 5 bases and J lost 2; bases outside the gene matches: 4. CDR3 length: 14 amino acids. In DNA, the CDR3 is TGTGCCAGCAGTATACGACAGGGGGCCTACGAGCAGTACTTC. This codes for CASSIRQGAYEQYF.

This clone was detected a few times. The chain carries TRBV4-2 and TRBJ2-3, with TRBD2 identical over 8 bases. Trimming cost V 4 bases and J 4 bases; bases outside gene matches: 16. Germline loops: CDR1 LGHNA, CDR2 YNFKEQ. The CDR3 runs 18 residues. CDR3 amino acids: CASSPRLLSGSTSDTQYF. The CDR3, as DNA: TGTGCCAGCAGCCCCCGCCTCCTAAGCGGGAGTACCTCAGATACGCAGTATTTT.

The rearrangement uses TRBV2 and TRBJ2-7; maybe TRBD1 (7 bases). V was trimmed by 5 bases and J by 4 bases, leaving 12 bases between them. The CDR3 is 13 residues long. Germline lookup yields CDR1 SNHLY and CDR2 FYNNEI. The CDR3 DNA reads as TGTGCCAGCAGTCGACAGGGAGGATACGAGCAGTACTTC. It yields the protein CASSRQGGYEQYF.

This chain joins TRBV10-3 and TRBJ1-2, with TRBD1 matching over 9 bases. V lost 2 bases and J lost 6; bases outside the gene matches: 7. Germline CDR1 and CDR2: ENHRY and SYGVKD. The CDR3 loop spans 15 amino acids. CDR3 in amino acids: CAISEPPGQGDGYTF. CDR3 coding DNA: TGTGCCATCAGTGAGCCCCCGGGACAGGGTGATGGCTACACCTTC.

The V call is TRBV6-1, the J call TRBJ2-5; D remains unclear. The CDR3 loop spans 14 amino acids. From germline, CDR1 is MNHNS and CDR2 SASEGT. V lost 5 bases to trimming and J lost 1 base, with 11 bases between them. The CDR3 is CASSLGGSQETQYF. The CDR3, as DNA: TGTGCCAGCAGTTTGGGTGGCAGCCAAGAGACCCAGTACTTC.

This chain links TRBV11-2 with TRBJ1-4; possible D gene TRBD1, 6 bases. The length of the CDR3 is 15 residues. Trimming stripped 3 bases from V and 4 bases from J, with 12 bases between. CDR1 and CDR2 (germline): SGHAT, FQNNGV. CDR3 DNA sequence: TGTGCCAGCAGCTTGAGGACAGTCCGTAATGAAAAACTGTTTTTT. Translated: CASSLRTVRNEKLFF.

The gene calls are TRBV9 and TRBJ2-3; D remains ambiguous. The CDR3 is 14 amino acids. The V end lost 0 bases, the J end lost 2 bases, and 7 bases lay between the germline ends. Germline CDR1 reads SGDLS; CDR2 reads YYNGEE. Here the CDR3 reads CASSVGPVTDTQYF. CDR3 sequence (DNA): TGTGCCAGCAGCGTAGGGCCCGTCACAGATACGCAGTATTTT.

The V call is TRBV28, the J call TRBJ2-7; tentatively, D is TRBD1 (6 bases). V was trimmed by 5 bases and J by 0 bases, leaving 17 bases between them. The CDR3 extends over 16 amino acids. Germline V CDR1 and CDR2: MDHEN, SYDVKM. CDR3 DNA: TGTGCCAGCAGTCCACAGGGAGAGGGAAGCTCCTACGAGCAGTACTTC. Translation: CASSPQGEGSSYEQYF.

The V gene is TRBV19, the J gene TRBJ2-3; 8 positions agree with TRBD2. The germline CDR1 and CDR2 sequences are LNHDA and SQIVND (reference sequence). The CDR3 is 13 amino acids. Germline trimming cut 6 bases from V and 6 bases from J; bases unmatched to any gene: 5. CDR3 nucleotide sequence: TGTGCCAGTAGACGGGGGGGCATGGATACGCAGTATTTT. Protein: CASRRGGMDTQYF.

The gene calls are TRBV15 and TRBJ2-1, with TRBD2 matching over 11 bases. This CDR3 spans 13 amino acids. From germline, CDR1 is LNHNV and CDR2 YYDKDF (reference sequence). J was trimmed by 6 bases and V by 8 bases; bases with no gene match: 3. The CDR3 reads CATGLAGGNEQFF. In DNA, the CDR3 is TGTGCCACCGGACTAGCGGGCGGCAATGAGCAGTTCTTC.

The chain employs TRBV5-5 and TRBJ2-5; D uncertain. V was trimmed by 4 bases and J by 5 bases, leaving 6 bases between them. Germline CDR1 and CDR2: SGHKS and YYEKEE (reference sequence). The CDR3 is 11 amino acids. The CDR3 DNA sequence: TGTGCCAGCAGCCGCGAGGAGACCCAGTACTTC. Its translation is CASSREETQYF.